The rows below give T cell receptor beta chains drawn from one sample of a study of radiotherapy plus CTLA-4 blockade in lung cancer. Assay: immunoSEQ multiplex PCR; the TCRdb copy retains only in-frame clones and omits some. This sample has about 120,000 clones, with about four fifths found just once. The material was peripheral blood, obtained from a patient treated with radiotherapy plus ipilimumab. These receptor sequences come from a human donor with non-small cell lung cancer who had a partial response to radiotherapy plus ipilimumab. Each CDR3 is given with its conserved first and last residue. The order of the fields is V gene, D gene, J gene, clone size, CDR3 protein, CDR3 DNA. The D gene is left open where the match is weak. Clone size, where shown, is once, few, many, or a class for clones that have expanded.

V gene: TRBV29-1; D gene: -; J gene: TRBJ2-5; clone size: -; CDR3 protein: CSVARSWETQYF; CDR3 DNA: TGCAGCGTCGCTAGGAGCTGGGAGACCCAGTACTTC
V gene: TRBV28; D gene: -; J gene: TRBJ2-2; clone size: -; CDR3 protein: CASSLWDTYTGELFF; CDR3 DNA: TGTGCCAGCAGTTTATGGGACACTTACACCGGGGAGCTGTTTTTT
V gene: TRBV4-2; D gene: TRBD1; J gene: TRBJ1-2; clone size: few; CDR3 protein: CASSPGQGAQSSGYTF; CDR3 DNA: TGTGCCAGCAGCCCTGGACAGGGGGCGCAATCTAGTGGCTACACCTTC
V gene: TRBV6-5; D gene: TRBD2; J gene: TRBJ2-1; clone size: -; CDR3 protein: CASSYPGTSGYNEQFF; CDR3 DNA: TGTGCCAGCAGTTATCCCGGGACTAGCGGTTACAATGAGCAGTTCTTC
V gene: TRBV6-1; D gene: TRBD1; J gene: TRBJ1-3; clone size: -; CDR3 protein: CASSDAWDSLNF; CDR3 DNA: TGTGCCAGCAGTGACGCCTGGGACAGCCTAAATTTT
V gene: TRBV5-1; D gene: TRBD2; J gene: TRBJ2-1; clone size: -; CDR3 protein: CASSFTSGIEQFF; CDR3 DNA: TGCGCCAGCAGCTTTACTAGCGGGATTGAGCAGTTCTTC
V gene: TRBV27; D gene: TRBD2; J gene: TRBJ2-3; clone size: -; CDR3 protein: CASSPPRREVDTQYF; CDR3 DNA: TGTGCCAGCAGTCCACCGAGGCGGGAGGTAGATACGCAGTATTTT
V gene: TRBV19; D gene: TRBD2; J gene: TRBJ2-1; clone size: -; CDR3 protein: CASKASGPQRPSYNEQFF; CDR3 DNA: TGTGCCAGTAAGGCTAGCGGTCCGCAGAGACCCTCCTACAATGAGCAGTTCTTC
V gene: TRBV5-4; D gene: TRBD1; J gene: TRBJ1-2; clone size: once; CDR3 protein: CASSWDRAGYTF; CDR3 DNA: TGTGCCAGCAGCTGGGACAGGGCTGGCTACACCTTC
V gene: TRBV4-3; D gene: -; J gene: TRBJ1-1; clone size: -; CDR3 protein: CASSPVGGILNTEAFF; CDR3 DNA: TGCGCCAGCAGCCCCGTCGGGGGGATCTTGAACACTGAAGCTTTCTTT
V gene: TRBV27; D gene: -; J gene: TRBJ2-7; clone size: -; CDR3 protein: CASSSVTVSYEQYF; CDR3 DNA: TGTGCCAGCAGTTCCGTGACAGTGTCCTACGAGCAGTACTTC
V gene: TRBV28; D gene: -; J gene: TRBJ1-5; clone size: -; CDR3 protein: CASSLFRAYPGQPQHF; CDR3 DNA: TGTGCCAGCAGTTTATTCAGGGCCTACCCCGGACAGCCCCAGCATTTT
V gene: TRBV11-3; D gene: TRBD2; J gene: TRBJ2-1; clone size: -; CDR3 protein: CASSGGTSVSLYNEQFF; CDR3 DNA: TGTGCCAGCAGCGGAGGGACTAGTGTATCCCTTTACAATGAGCAGTTCTTC
V gene: TRBV19; D gene: -; J gene: TRBJ1-3; clone size: -; CDR3 protein: CASTKDSSGNTIYF; CDR3 DNA: TGTGCCAGTACTAAGGACAGCTCTGGAAACACCATATATTTT
V gene: TRBV11-2; D gene: TRBD2; J gene: TRBJ2-1; clone size: -; CDR3 protein: CASSLGWAGGTNEQFF; CDR3 DNA: TGTGCCAGCAGCTTGGGATGGGCGGGAGGGACCAATGAGCAGTTCTTC
V gene: TRBV7-9; D gene: -; J gene: TRBJ2-1; clone size: -; CDR3 protein: CASSPREGLSVNEQFF; CDR3 DNA: TGTGCCAGCAGCCCCCGAGAGGGACTCTCGGTCAATGAGCAGTTCTTC
V gene: TRBV7-8; D gene: -; J gene: TRBJ1-3; clone size: -; CDR3 protein: CASSWWVQGSSGNTIYF; CDR3 DNA: TGTGCCAGCAGCTGGTGGGTTCAGGGGAGCTCTGGAAACACCATATATTTT
V gene: TRBV28; D gene: -; J gene: TRBJ1-1; clone size: -; CDR3 protein: CASSLTRAITEAFF; CDR3 DNA: TGTGCCAGCAGTTTAACGCGGGCTATCACTGAAGCTTTCTTT
V gene: TRBV15; D gene: -; J gene: TRBJ2-3; clone size: -; CDR3 protein: CATSRDPTPTRGTQYF; CDR3 DNA: TGTGCCACCAGCAGAGATCCAACCCCAACCCGGGGTACGCAGTATTTT
V gene: TRBV6-1; D gene: TRBD1; J gene: TRBJ1-2; clone size: -; CDR3 protein: CASSPEGTAYGYTF; CDR3 DNA: TGTGCCAGCAGTCCGGAGGGGACAGCCTATGGCTACACCTTC
V gene: TRBV7-6; D gene: TRBD2; J gene: TRBJ2-5; clone size: -; CDR3 protein: CASSLVPSGRSGETQYF; CDR3 DNA: TGTGCCAGCAGCTTAGTTCCCAGCGGGAGGAGCGGAGAGACCCAGTACTTC
V gene: TRBV6-6; D gene: -; J gene: TRBJ2-7; clone size: -; CDR3 protein: CASSTTQVEQYF; CDR3 DNA: TGTGCCAGCAGCACGACCCAGGTCGAGCAGTACTTC
V gene: TRBV7-2; D gene: -; J gene: TRBJ2-7; clone size: few; CDR3 protein: CASSSRVSYEQYF; CDR3 DNA: TGTGCCAGCAGCTCCCGGGTTTCCTACGAGCAGTACTTC
V gene: TRBV6-1; D gene: TRBD1; J gene: TRBJ1-1; clone size: medium-sized; CDR3 protein: CASSDGTGPLGAFF; CDR3 DNA: TGTGCCAGCAGTGATGGGACAGGTCCCCTAGGAGCTTTCTTT
V gene: TRBV29-1; D gene: TRBD1; J gene: TRBJ2-3; clone size: -; CDR3 protein: CSADRDRGHVDTQYF; CDR3 DNA: TGCAGCGCAGACCGGGACAGGGGGCATGTAGATACGCAGTATTTT
V gene: TRBV5-5; D gene: -; J gene: TRBJ1-5; clone size: few; CDR3 protein: CASSLVGDTPQHF; CDR3 DNA: TGTGCCAGCAGCTTGGTTGGGGACACCCCCCAGCATTTT
V gene: TRBV5-1; D gene: -; J gene: TRBJ1-3; clone size: once; CDR3 protein: CASSLNGVSAGNTIYF; CDR3 DNA: TGCGCCAGCAGCCTTAATGGAGTATCCGCTGGAAACACCATATATTTT
V gene: TRBV11-2; D gene: -; J gene: TRBJ2-1; clone size: -; CDR3 protein: CASSLVPGGNEQFF; CDR3 DNA: TGTGCCAGCAGCTTAGTTCCGGGTGGCAATGAGCAGTTCTTC
V gene: TRBV5-1; D gene: -; J gene: TRBJ2-2; clone size: -; CDR3 protein: CASSLEQMNTGELFF; CDR3 DNA: TGCGCCAGCAGCTTAGAACAGATGAACACCGGGGAGCTGTTTTTT
V gene: TRBV28; D gene: -; J gene: TRBJ2-3; clone size: -; CDR3 protein: CASSSTGYGTDTQYF; CDR3 DNA: TGTGCCAGCAGTTCCACAGGGTACGGCACAGATACGCAGTATTTT
V gene: TRBV5-4; D gene: TRBD1; J gene: TRBJ2-2; clone size: -; CDR3 protein: CASSSQGANTGELFF; CDR3 DNA: TGTGCCAGCAGCTCACAGGGGGCCAACACCGGGGAGCTGTTTTTT
V gene: TRBV19; D gene: -; J gene: TRBJ1-4; clone size: -; CDR3 protein: CASTSPSGEELFF; CDR3 DNA: TGTGCCAGTACTTCACCCTCCGGGGAGGAACTGTTTTTT
V gene: TRBV6-5; D gene: TRBD2; J gene: TRBJ2-1; clone size: -; CDR3 protein: CASSYSGLAGYNEQFF; CDR3 DNA: TGTGCCAGCAGTTACTCAGGGCTAGCGGGATACAATGAGCAGTTCTTC
V gene: TRBV18; D gene: -; J gene: TRBJ2-4; clone size: -; CDR3 protein: CASSPKTSIAKNIQYF; CDR3 DNA: TGTGCCAGCTCACCGAAGACATCAATAGCCAAAAACATTCAGTACTTC
V gene: TRBV6-5; D gene: -; J gene: TRBJ1-6; clone size: -; CDR3 protein: CASTPSRNNSPLHF; CDR3 DNA: TGTGCCAGCACCCCCAGCAGGAATAATTCACCCCTCCACTTT
V gene: TRBV29-1; D gene: -; J gene: TRBJ1-2; clone size: -; CDR3 protein: CSGGFLSGGYTF; CDR3 DNA: TGCAGCGGCGGCTTTCTTAGTGGGGGCTACACCTTC
V gene: TRBV5-6; D gene: -; J gene: TRBJ1-1; clone size: -; CDR3 protein: CASSLLGENTEAFF; CDR3 DNA: TGTGCCAGCAGCTTGCTCGGGGAGAACACTGAAGCTTTCTTT